This T cell receptor (beta chain) was obtained from a study of lymphopenia after photon versus proton radiotherapy. The sample holds a few counts of this clone. Produced via immunoSEQ multiplex PCR; TCRdb's table is partial and in-frame only. The table records 150,000 to 200,000 clones, 80% to 90% of them present only once. With 4 bases removed from V and 3 bases from J, the gap between germline ends came to 10 bases. The CDR3 has 14 amino acids. The chain carries TRBV23-1 and TRBJ1-5; D is possibly TRBD1 (5 bases). TRBV23-1 has ORF status, its function being uncertain. The source is a man aged 45-65 years with gastric cancer. Sequences were derived from peripheral blood, sampled from a patient treated with photon-based radiotherapy. This chain's CDR3 is CASSRQGYNQPQHF. The CDR3 DNA reads as TGCGCCAGCAGTCGGCAGGGTTACAATCAGCCCCAGCATTTT.